This T cell receptor (beta chain) was recorded in a study of T cell responses to AZD1222 COVID-19 vaccine. The study's findings and limits: Targets within unmutated variant regions were reportedly found for nearly half of spike-specific TCRs.

Comment on this clone: The antigen is not known.

Generated by immunoSEQ multiplex PCR, the TCRdb table keeps only in-frame clones and is missing some. The data contain 75,000 to 90,000 clones, about 92% of them singletons. V lost 6 bases and J 4 bases, leaving 11 bases between the germline ends. Germline CDR1 and CDR2: MNHEY and SVGAGI. The CDR3 contains 13 residues. V and J are TRBV6-5 and TRBJ2-3, with D perhaps TRBD2 (6 bases). The sequence came from an adult who received the AZD1222 COVID-19 vaccine. This sample comprised peripheral blood, obtained 28 days after the second AZD1222 dose. The CDR3 region has the DNA TGTGCCAGCAGATCGCTAGCGTCAGATACGCAGTATTTT. Protein sequence: CASRSLASDTQYF.